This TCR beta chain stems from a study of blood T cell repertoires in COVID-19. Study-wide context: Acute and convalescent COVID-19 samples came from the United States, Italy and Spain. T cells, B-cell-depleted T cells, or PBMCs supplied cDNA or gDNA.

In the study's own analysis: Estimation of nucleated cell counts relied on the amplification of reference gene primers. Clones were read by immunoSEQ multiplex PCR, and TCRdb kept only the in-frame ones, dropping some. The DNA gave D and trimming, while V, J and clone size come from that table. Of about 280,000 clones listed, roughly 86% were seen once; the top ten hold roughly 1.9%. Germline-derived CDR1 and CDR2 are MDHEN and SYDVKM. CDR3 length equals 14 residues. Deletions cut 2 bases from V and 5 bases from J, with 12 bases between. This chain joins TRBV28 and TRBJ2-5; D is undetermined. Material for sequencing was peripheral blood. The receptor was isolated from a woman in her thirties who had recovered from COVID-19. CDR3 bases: TGTGCCAGCAGTTTAATCGTCGCAGCGGAGACCCAGTACTTC. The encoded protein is CASSLIVAAETQYF.